The 26 T cell receptor beta chains listed next were all sequenced from one sample in a study of identifying expanded T cells in peripheral blood. Some clones are missing from TCRdb's copy, which holds only in-frame ones; the method was immunoSEQ multiplex PCR. Among about 53,000 clones listed, around 86% were seen once. The sample consisted of blood. The receptors shown here come from a person between 18 and 75 years old in good health.

J is TRBJ1-2 and V is TRBV30, with D perhaps TRBD1 (5 bases). V lost 0 bases to trimming and J lost 8 bases, with 10 bases between them. CDR1 GTSNPN and CDR2 SVGIG come from the germline V gene (reference sequence). This CDR3 has 12 residues. The CDR3 loop is CAWSVRGTGYTF. The CDR3, as DNA: TGTGCCTGGAGTGTACGGGGGACCGGCTACACCTTC.

The chain uses TRBV27 and TRBJ1-2, with a tentative D call TRBD1 (5 bases). The germline V gene has CDR1 MNHEY and CDR2 SMNVEV (reference sequence). Trimming cost V 6 bases and J 5 bases, with 16 bases left between them. The CDR3 runs 14 residues. In DNA, the CDR3 is TGTGCCAGCAGGTACTCCGGGGAGGGGTATGGCTACACCTTC. It is translated as CASRYSGEGYGYTF.

The genes are TRBV5-1 and TRBJ1-4; possibly TRBD1 for D (5 bases). The CDR3 has 14 amino acids. Germline CDR1 is SGHRS and CDR2 is YFSETQ. V was trimmed by 4 bases and J by 8 bases, leaving 15 bases between them. In nucleotides, the CDR3 is TGCGCCAGCAGCCGCAGGGTCGCAGACGAAAAACTGTTTTTT. Translated, it gives CASSRRVADEKLFF.

The V gene is TRBV5-6, the J gene TRBJ1-1, with D uncertain. V gave up 0 bases and J gave up 0 bases, with 9 bases separating them. Looked up from germline, CDR1 is SGHDT and CDR2 is YYEEEE. This CDR3 has 15 amino acids. The CDR3, as DNA: TGTGCCAGCAGCTTGGTTGGGAGCATGAACACTGAAGCTTTCTTT. Protein sequence: CASSLVGSMNTEAFF.

J is TRBJ2-1 and V is TRBV10-2; 9 bases match TRBD2. The germline V gene has CDR1 WSHSY and CDR2 SAAADI. The trim removed 6 bases at V and 10 bases at J, leaving 7 bases unmatched. The CDR3 runs 13 residues. The CDR3 region is CASRDVAGAEQFF. The CDR3 region has the DNA TGCGCCAGCAGGGATGTAGCGGGGGCCGAGCAGTTCTTC.

This chain links TRBV6-5 with TRBJ1-6; D perhaps matches TRBD1 (5 bases). The germline V and J ends were trimmed by 0 bases and 6 bases, with 9 bases remaining between them. The CDR3 is 15 amino acids. Germline CDR1 is MNHEY and CDR2 is SVGAGI. The CDR3 DNA reads as TGTGCCAGCAGTTACTCCAGGGTCTCTAATTCACCCCTCCACTTT. The encoded protein is CASSYSRVSNSPLHF.

A note on this clone: Other DNA sequences within the sample encode an identical CDR3. This chain connects TRBV19 to TRBJ2-1; D unclear. The germline V gene has CDR1 LNHDA and CDR2 SQIVND (reference sequence). Trimming stripped 0 bases from V and 0 bases from J, with 6 bases between. This CDR3 has 15 amino acids. CDR3 sequence: CASSIDRSSYNEQFF. The CDR3 DNA reads TGTGCCAGTAGTATAGACAGGAGCTCCTACAATGAGCAGTTCTTC.

As concerns this clone: The sample contains more than one DNA sequence encoding this CDR3. This chain connects TRBV20-1 to TRBJ2-5, with unresolved D. Germline loops: CDR1 DFQATT, CDR2 SNEGSKA (reference sequence). V shed 5 bases and J shed 5 bases, with 6 bases lying between them. This CDR3 region has 10 residues. CDR3 region: CSALGETQYF. CDR3 bases: TGCAGTGCTCTCGGGGAGACCCAGTACTTC.

The gene calls are TRBV7-9 and TRBJ1-4, with 7 bases lining up with TRBD1. Germline trimming cut 5 bases from V and 8 bases from J; bases unmatched to any gene: 11. CDR1 is SEHNR, CDR2 FQNEAQ, per germline (reference sequence). This CDR3 contains 15 residues. CDR3 nucleotides: TGTGCCAGCAGCCCATTCGGACAGGTTGGGGAAAAACTGTTTTTT. The encoded protein is CASSPFGQVGEKLFF.

This chain uses TRBV4-1 with TRBJ1-2; D perhaps matches TRBD1 (6 bases). This CDR3 comprises 12 residues. The germline V gene encodes CDR1 MGHRA and CDR2 YSYEKL. With 0 bases removed from V and 9 bases from J, the gap between germline ends came to 8 bases. The CDR3 loop is CASSQDGGRYTF. The CDR3 DNA reads TGCGCCAGCAGCCAAGATGGGGGCCGCTACACCTTC.

The genes are TRBV5-1 and TRBJ1-2; D remains unclear. Germline assignment: CDR1 SGHRS and CDR2 YFSETQ. The V gene lost 4 bases and the J gene lost 8 bases, with 9 bases spanning the gap. There are 11 residues in the CDR3. The DNA for the CDR3 is TGCGCCAGCAGCGGACCGGGGGGCTACACCTTC. Residues: CASSGPGGYTF. Together with reference TRBV5-1 and TRBJ1-2, the CDR3 gives the full variable domain: KAGVTQTPRYLIKTRGQQVTLSCSPISGHRSVSWYQQTPGQGLQFLFEYFSETQRNKGNFPGRFSGRQFSNSRSEMNVSTLELGDSALYLCASSGPGGYTFGSGTRLTVV.

The rearrangement uses TRBV2 and TRBJ1-5; a possible D gene is TRBD1 (6 bases). The germline V gene encodes CDR1 SNHLY and CDR2 FYNNEI. The V gene lost 4 bases and the J gene lost 7 bases, with 23 bases spanning the gap. The CDR3 is 17 residues long. The CDR3 DNA reads as TGTGCCAGCAGTGGGGGGGCAGGGGCCGCGGGACGGCAGCCCCAGCATTTT. It specifies CASSGGAGAAGRQPQHF.

This chain connects TRBV6-5 to TRBJ2-7; 9 bases agree with TRBD2. CDR3 length: 15 residues. Looked up from germline, CDR1 is MNHEY and CDR2 is SVGAGI. The J segment lost 3 bases and the V segment lost 6 bases, leaving 9 bases of the junction unmatched. In DNA, the CDR3 is TGTGCCAGCAGCCCACGAGCGGGGGGTTACTACGAGCAGTACGTC. It specifies CASSPRAGGYYEQYV.

The gene calls are TRBV5-6 and TRBJ2-5; 8 nucleotides align to TRBD1. V gave up 4 bases and J gave up 9 bases; unmatched junction bases: 8. CDR1 is SGHDT, CDR2 YYEEEE, per germline. This CDR3 contains 13 residues. The CDR3 loop reads CASSRGQGQAQYF. The DNA for the CDR3 is TGTGCCAGCAGCAGAGGACAGGGACAAGCCCAGTACTTC.

V gene TRBV9 combines with J gene TRBJ1-2; weak D call: TRBD1 (6 bases). This CDR3 has 14 residues. V dropped 1 base and J dropped 4 bases, with 11 bases sitting between them. Germline V gene lookup returns CDR1 SGDLS and CDR2 YYNGEE. In DNA form, the CDR3 reads TGTGCCAGCAGCGTACAACAGGGTCTCTATGGCTACACCTTC. Translated: CASSVQQGLYGYTF.

The rearrangement links TRBV14 to TRBJ2-7; D might be TRBD2 (6 bases). Per the germline V gene, CDR1 is SGHDN and CDR2 is FVKESK. The CDR3 length is 17 residues. V was cut by 3 bases and J by 2 bases, with 20 bases left in between. The CDR3 loop reads CASSHGGTDRWAYEQYF. CDR3 DNA: TGTGCCAGCAGCCATGGCGGGACGGATAGATGGGCCTACGAGCAGTACTTC. Using reference TRBV14 and TRBJ2-7 for the parts outside the CDR3, the full variable domain is EAGVTQFPSHSVIEKGQTVTLRCDPISGHDNLYWYRRVMGKEIKFLLHFVKESKQDESGMPNNRFLAERTGGTYSTLKVQPAELEDSGVYFCASSHGGTDRWAYEQYFGPGTRLTVT.

V is TRBV4-2 and J is TRBJ2-6; D call uncertain. In germline, CDR1 is LGHNA, CDR2 YNFKEQ. V lost 1 base to trimming and J lost 1 base, with 14 bases between them. The CDR3 has 18 amino acids. The CDR3 sequence is CASSQGHSRLSGANVLTF. The CDR3 DNA reads as TGTGCCAGCAGCCAAGGTCATAGCAGACTGTCTGGGGCCAACGTCCTGACTTTC.

CDR3 sequence reads: CASSIGGSNTEAFF. For the CDR3, the DNA is TGTGCCAGTAGTATCGGAGGGTCGAACACTGAAGCTTTCTTT. The chain employs TRBV19 and TRBJ1-1; D not certain. The V gene lost 3 bases and the J gene lost 1 base, with 9 bases spanning the gap. From germline, CDR1 is LNHDA and CDR2 SQIVND (reference sequence). The CDR3 loop spans 14 amino acids.

V is TRBV6-1 and J is TRBJ2-3; D might be TRBD1 (6 bases). Per germline, CDR1 MNHNS and CDR2 SASEGT. The CDR3 is made up of 16 amino acids. Trimming took 4 bases from V and 4 from J, leaving 18 bases between them. CDR3: CASSVILQGPPDTQYF. DNA for the CDR3: TGTGCCAGCAGTGTTATTTTACAGGGCCCACCAGATACGCAGTATTTT.

The CDR3 nucleotides read TGTGCCAGCAGCTTGTTCGGCTTGGGAACACTGTTTTTT. Translated, it gives CASSLFGLGTLFF. This chain uses TRBV5-5 with TRBJ1-4; D not resolved. From germline, CDR1 is SGHKS and CDR2 YYEKEE (reference sequence). The ends were cut back, 1 base at V and 13 bases at J, with 14 bases in the middle. The CDR3 is made up of 13 amino acids.

The chain combines TRBV5-1 with TRBJ1-2, with D perhaps matching TRBD1 (5 bases). CDR1 and CDR2 from the germline V gene are SGHRS and YFSETQ. The CDR3 runs 13 residues. V was clipped by 5 bases and J by 7 bases, with 15 bases between them. The DNA for the CDR3 is TGCGCCAGCAGGTCTGTGGGGGGAGGTGGCTACACCTTC. Encoded protein: CASRSVGGGGYTF.

V is TRBV7-2 and J is TRBJ2-7; 8 nucleotides line up with TRBD1. This CDR3 has 14 amino acids. Germline CDR1 reads SGHTA; CDR2 reads FQGNSA. V shed 5 bases, J shed 6 bases, and the junction held 9 bases outside the gene matches. This CDR3 reads CASSPDRESREQYF. CDR3 nucleotides: TGTGCCAGCAGCCCGGACAGGGAGTCCCGCGAGCAGTACTTC. Supplemented by reference TRBV7-2 and TRBJ2-7, the full variable domain reads GAGVSQSPSNKVTEKGKDVELRCDPISGHTALYWYRQSLGQGLEFLIYFQGNSAPDKSGLPSDRFSAERTGGSVSTLTIQRTQQEDSAVYLCASSPDRESREQYFGPGTRLTVT.

V and J are TRBV11-1 and TRBJ1-1; D gene uncertain. This CDR3 has 13 amino acids. Germline CDR1 SGHAT, CDR2 FQDESV (reference sequence). V dropped 6 bases and J dropped 4 bases, with 12 bases sitting between them. CDR3 residues: CASSVDGPTEAFF. The CDR3 nucleotides are TGTGCCAGCAGTGTAGACGGCCCCACTGAAGCTTTCTTT.

The rearrangement joins TRBV18 to TRBJ2-2, with D possibly TRBD1 on 5 matching bases. CDR3 size: 15 residues. The V gene lost 3 bases and the J gene lost 7 bases, with 15 bases spanning the gap. The germline V gene encodes CDR1 KGHSH and CDR2 LQKENI. The CDR3 spells CASSPKRQGGGELFF. The DNA of the CDR3 is TGTGCCAGCTCACCCAAAAGGCAGGGCGGCGGGGAGCTGTTTTTT.

The chain is built from TRBV2 and TRBJ2-3, with 7 bases matching TRBD2. The CDR3 sequence is 14 residues long. J lost 6 bases, V lost 10 bases, and 13 bases had no gene match. Germline V gene data show CDR1 as SNHLY and CDR2 as FYNNEI. In DNA form, the CDR3 reads TGTGCCACGGGACGGGGAGGGGTTGAGGATACGCAGTATTTT. It yields the protein CATGRGGVEDTQYF. The full variable domain, its missing parts supplied by reference TRBV2 and TRBJ2-3, is EPEVTQTPSHQVTQMGQEVILRCVPISNHLYFYWYRQILGQKVEFLVSFYNNEISEKSEIFDDQFSVERPDGSNFTLKIRSTKLEDSAMYFCATGRGGVEDTQYFGPGTRLTVL.

V gene TRBV19 combines with J gene TRBJ1-2, with D unresolved. Germline V gene lookup returns CDR1 LNHDA and CDR2 SQIVND (reference sequence). The CDR3 length is 12 residues. V was clipped by 4 bases and J by 7 bases, with 10 bases between them. CDR3 loop: CASSTSFGGYTF. DNA of the CDR3: TGTGCCAGTAGTACTTCATTCGGTGGCTACACCTTC. The complete variable domain, with remaining parts taken from reference TRBV19 and TRBJ1-2, reads DGGITQSPKYLFRKEGQNVTLSCEQNLNHDAMYWYRQDPGQGLRLIYYSQIVNDFQKGDIAEGYSVSREKKESFPLTVTSAQKNPTAFYLCASSTSFGGYTFGSGTRLTVV.